This TCR beta chain derives from a study of T cells after yellow fever vaccination (dated by TCRdb to the late 2010s). In the study overall: The SMART-Seq v4 Ultra Low Input RNA kit was used to prepare libraries from fractions with low cell numbers. Blood was collected at multiple timepoints before and after primary and secondary immunization, and bulk PBMC replicates and cell subsets were isolated. The cohort comprised two healthy male donors, one aged 18 to 30 and one aged 30 to 40 years. To follow T-cell clones before and after both primary and booster YFV17D yellow fever vaccination, bulk TCR alpha and beta repertoires underwent longitudinal sequencing. Study-wide conclusions, independent of this receptor: A small share of clonotypes occurred in both CD4 and CD8 compartments, likely arising from convergent recombination. After the booster, most of the clones that had expanded following primary vaccination were detected again (almost 98% of CD4 and 80% to 90% of CD8), which suggests that memory was broadly maintained. Because only two donors were included in the study, the extent to which the findings can be generalized is limited. FACS-sorted repertoires could contain abundant contaminating clonotypes from the bulk population, so computational filtering was required. The secondary T-cell response was weaker than the primary response but faster, peaking on day 5 instead of day 15.

The sample's treatment or condition, from its label and the paper: live attenuated yellow fever vaccine strain. A standard Ficoll-Paque protocol was used to isolate PBMCs from peripheral blood. Dynabeads CD4 and CD8 positive selection kits were used to isolate CD4 and CD8 T-cell fractions. RNA was extracted with TriZol from bulk PBMCs, CD4 and CD8 fractions, and dextramer-positive and dextramer-negative fractions. TCR cDNA was made using 5'RACE template switching, a step that added a universal primer site and unique molecular identifiers. Priming of cDNA synthesis was performed from both the TCR alpha and TCR beta constant segments. Library amplification involved two PCR steps, and the second step added sample barcodes and sequencing adapters. Sequencing of libraries was done on Illumina HiSeq 2500 (2x100 bp) or NovaSeq (2x150 bp). In the authors' own workflow: Demultiplexing of reads and collapsing into UMI consensus sequences were performed with MIGEC, and V(D)J alignment was carried out with MiXCR. Clonotypes responding to the vaccine were identified with edgeR on replicate PBMC samples, with the criteria of FDR below 0.01 and a log2 fold change above 5 up to day 15. CD4 or CD8 identity was assigned to each bulk clonotype according to whether the clonotype was present at higher abundance in the sequenced CD4 repertoire or the sequenced CD8 repertoire. The public reads were reprocessed in TCRdb via fastp at Q25 and MiXCR, keeping in-frame beta chains. CDR3 protein duplicates are merged, each entry listing the most common genes and DNA. TCRdb, not the original authors, processed these V and J calls. This sample is represented by about 110,000 distinct CDR3 sequences; 7.5% to 9.5% of them were singletons. Of the sample, less than 30% falls within the top ten clones.

This clonotype occurred a few times. It lacks a known antigen. No much larger clone exists at a distance of one base, and base qualities are not known. CDR1 and CDR2 are read off the germline V gene (reference sequence) as LNHNV and YYDKDF. The CDR3 starts with the cysteine, ends with the phenylalanine, and has 16 residues. The retained sequence is limited to the CDR3, 48 bases, with the frame set at the first base. For this chain, trimming is 7 bases at the V end and 1 base at the J end, and the number of junction bases without a gene match is 8. The sequence derives from a man aged 30 to 39 who received the YFV17D yellow fever vaccine. The sequences come from CD8+ T cells sorted from PBMCs, collected 45 days after the yellow fever booster vaccination. The chain employs TRBV15 and TRBJ2-5, and 11 bases in between align with TRBD2. CDR3 protein: CATKTGTSGSQETQYF. The DNA sequence is as follows: TGTGCCACCAAAACCGGGACTAGCGGTTCCCAAGAGACCCAGTACTTC.